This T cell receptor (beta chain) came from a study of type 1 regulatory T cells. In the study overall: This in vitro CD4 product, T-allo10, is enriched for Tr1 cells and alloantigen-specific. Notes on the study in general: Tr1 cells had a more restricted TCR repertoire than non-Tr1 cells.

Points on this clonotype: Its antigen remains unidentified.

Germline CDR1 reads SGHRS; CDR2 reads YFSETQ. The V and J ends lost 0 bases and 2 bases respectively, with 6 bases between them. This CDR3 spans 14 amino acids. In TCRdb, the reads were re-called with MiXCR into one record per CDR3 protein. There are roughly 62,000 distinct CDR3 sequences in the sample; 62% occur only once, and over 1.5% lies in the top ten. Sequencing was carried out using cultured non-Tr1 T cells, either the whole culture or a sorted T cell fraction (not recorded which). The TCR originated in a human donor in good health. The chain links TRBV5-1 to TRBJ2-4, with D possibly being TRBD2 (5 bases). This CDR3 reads CASSLGGSKNIQYF. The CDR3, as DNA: TGCGCCAGCAGCTTGGGAGGGTCCAAAAACATTCAGTACTTC.